This is a list of T cell receptor beta chains from one sample in a study of blood T cell repertoires in COVID-19. The protocol was immunoSEQ multiplex PCR, while the TCRdb copy is restricted to in-frame clones and leaves out a portion. The top ten hold around 5.8% of the sample, which has approximately 61,000 clones, 65% to 85% seen once. Source material: peripheral blood. The receptors stem from a woman between 65 and 79 years old with acute or convalescent COVID-19. CDR3s include the opening cysteine and the closing phenylalanine or tryptophan. A D gene is named only where the DNA matches it firmly. Clone size, where shown, is once, few, many, or a class for clones that have expanded.

>TRBV13|TRBD1|TRBJ2-2|-
CASTVQGIANTGELFF
TGTGCCAGCACAGTACAGGGGATCGCGAACACCGGGGAGCTGTTTTTT
>TRBV7-2|TRBD2|TRBJ2-1|-
CASRSGGLYNEQFF
TGTGCCAGCAGGAGCGGGGGGCTTTACAATGAGCAGTTCTTC
>TRBV2|TRBD1|TRBJ2-2|-
CASRLKWGQGNTGELFF
TGTGCCAGCAGGTTAAAATGGGGACAGGGGAACACCGGGGAGCTGTTTTTT
>TRBV18|TRBD1|TRBJ2-2|-
CASSPGTGNTGELFF
TGTGCCAGCTCACCCGGGACAGGGAACACCGGGGAGCTGTTTTTT
>TRBV23-1|TRBD1|TRBJ1-5|few
CASSQRDRGLDSNQPQHF
TGCGCCAGCAGTCAACGGGACAGGGGGCTTGATAGCAATCAGCCCCAGCATTTT
>TRBV4-3|TRBD1|TRBJ1-4|-
CASSQDRDRGNEKLFF
TGCGCCAGCAGCCAAGATAGGGACAGGGGGAATGAAAAACTGTTTTTT
>TRBV2|-|TRBJ1-2|-
CASSVHRVYGYTF
TGTGCCAGCAGTGTTCACAGGGTCTATGGCTACACCTTC
>TRBV10-3|-|TRBJ1-4|-
CATGGETNEKLFF
TGTGCCACTGGGGGGGAAACTAATGAAAAACTGTTTTTT
>TRBV29-1|-|TRBJ1-6|-
CSVEGGPGRGSPLHF
TGCAGCGTTGAAGGGGGGCCAGGTCGAGGTTCACCCCTCCACTTT
>TRBV6-5|-|TRBJ1-6|once
CASNNPGQTLHF
TGTGCCAGCAACAACCCCGGACAAACCCTCCACTTT
>TRBV9|-|TRBJ1-1|-
CASSSFGGLGEAFF
TGTGCCAGCAGCTCTTTCGGGGGTCTCGGTGAAGCTTTCTTT
>TRBV5-1|-|TRBJ2-5|-
CASSPGTGTGETQYF
TGCGCCAGCAGCCCTGGGACGGGGACTGGGGAGACCCAGTACTTC
>TRBV20-1|TRBD1|TRBJ1-2|-
CSAPGGGGYTF
TGCAGTGCTCCAGGGGGAGGTGGCTACACCTTC
>TRBV6-1|-|TRBJ1-2|-
CASSEGGFYGYTF
TGTGCCAGCAGTGAAGGAGGGTTCTATGGCTACACCTTC
>TRBV10-3|TRBD2|TRBJ2-2|once
CAISTGGNTGELFF
TGTGCCATCAGTACGGGGGGGAACACCGGGGAGCTGTTTTTT
>TRBV6-5|-|TRBJ2-2|-
CASSLCLATGELFF
TGTGCCAGCAGTTTATGTCTGGCCACCGGGGAGCTGTTTTTT
>TRBV27|TRBD1|TRBJ2-1|-
CASSLVGQVNYNEQFF
TGTGCCAGCAGTTTGGTGGGACAGGTTAACTACAATGAGCAGTTCTTC
>TRBV7-9|-|TRBJ2-1|-
CASSQGQDEQFF
TGTGCCAGCAGCCAGGGTCAGGATGAGCAGTTCTTC
>TRBV2|-|TRBJ2-5|-
CASRQLARETQYF
TGTGCCAGCAGGCAACTAGCTCGCGAGACCCAGTACTTC
>TRBV5-4|-|TRBJ2-7|-
CASSLQGVHEQYF
TGTGCCAGCAGCCTACAGGGAGTTCACGAGCAGTACTTC
>TRBV28|-|TRBJ2-3|-
CASSPLSRVDTQYF
TGTGCCAGCAGCCCATTATCTCGGGTAGATACGCAGTATTTT
>TRBV11-2|TRBD2|TRBJ2-2|-
CASSLSGGGRAGELFF
TGTGCCAGCAGCTTGTCGGGGGGGGGTAGGGCCGGGGAGCTGTTTTTT
>TRBV11-2|-|TRBJ2-5|-
CASSLFATATQETQYF
TGTGCCAGCAGCTTATTTGCTACAGCAACCCAAGAGACCCAGTACTTC
>TRBV6-5|-|TRBJ1-5|-
CASWKGEAGNQPQHF
TGTGCCAGCTGGAAAGGGGAGGCGGGCAATCAGCCCCAGCATTTT
>TRBV5-5|-|TRBJ2-1|-
CASLAFGRGQDNEQFF
TGTGCCAGCCTCGCGTTCGGGCGGGGCCAGGACAATGAGCAGTTCTTC
>TRBV7-9|-|TRBJ1-4|-
CASSLGVANEKLFF
TGTGCCAGCAGCTTAGGAGTAGCTAATGAAAAACTGTTTTTT
>TRBV11-2|TRBD2|TRBJ2-1|-
CAGAASGGGVYEQFF
TGTGCCGGAGCGGCTTCAGGCGGGGGGGTTTATGAGCAGTTCTTC
>TRBV12-3/TRBV12-4|-|TRBJ1-1|few
CATKLTAGTEAFF
TGTGCCACCAAACTGACAGCGGGCACTGAAGCTTTCTTT
>TRBV5-1|-|TRBJ2-2|-
CASSLSARVTGELFF
TGCGCCAGCAGCTTGTCCGCCCGAGTCACCGGGGAGCTGTTTTTT
>TRBV21-1|-|TRBJ1-2|-
CASSNRGPYYGYTF
TGTGCCAGCAGCAACAGGGGCCCTTACTATGGCTACACCTTC
>TRBV12-5|TRBD1|TRBJ1-5|-
CASGLGTGDNNQPQHF
TGTGCTAGTGGTTTGGGAACAGGGGATAACAATCAGCCCCAGCATTTT
>TRBV18|TRBD2|TRBJ2-1|-
CASSLRTRVDEQFF
TGTGCCAGCTCACTTCGGACTAGAGTCGATGAGCAGTTCTTC
>TRBV7-3|TRBD2|TRBJ2-3|-
CASSSLRTRNRAGGGADTQYF
TGTGCCAGCAGCTCACTAAGAACCAGGAACCGAGCGGGGGGTGGAGCAGATACGCAGTATTTT
>TRBV4-1|TRBD1|TRBJ1-4|-
CASSQTGFAEKLFF
TGCGCCAGCAGCCAGACAGGGTTTGCGGAAAAACTGTTTTTT
>TRBV6-2/TRBV6-3|TRBD1|TRBJ1-3|-
CASSYSMFGTGASPSGNTIYF
TGTGCCAGCAGTTACTCGATGTTCGGGACAGGGGCCAGCCCCTCTGGAAACACCATATATTTT
>TRBV11-2|TRBD1|TRBJ2-7|-
CASSFRDREPYEQYF
TGTGCCAGCAGCTTTCGGGACAGGGAACCCTACGAGCAGTACTTC
>TRBV2|-|TRBJ1-1|few
CASSGQGRGTEAFF
TGTGCCAGCAGTGGTCAGGGTCGCGGCACTGAAGCTTTCTTT
>TRBV5-4|TRBD2|TRBJ2-7|once
CASSLAGGRWLIEQYF
TGTGCCAGCAGCTTGGCGGGGGGGCGCTGGTTGATCGAGCAGTACTTC
>TRBV5-1|TRBD1|TRBJ2-5|-
CASSLAGTGGTETQYF
TGCGCCAGCAGCTTGGCCGGGACAGGGGGCACAGAGACCCAGTACTTC
>TRBV30|-|TRBJ1-2|-
CAWSPTAANYGYTF
TGTGCCTGGAGTCCTACTGCCGCTAACTATGGCTACACCTTC
>TRBV18|TRBD2|TRBJ2-3|few
CASSRGLAGDYTQYF
TGTGCCAGCTCACGGGGTCTAGCGGGAGACTATACGCAGTATTTT
>TRBV30|-|TRBJ1-2|-
CAWSQRALRYGYTF
TGTGCCTGGAGTCAGCGGGCCCTTAGGTATGGCTACACCTTC
>TRBV4-3|TRBD2|TRBJ2-3|few
CASGEAGDGSDTQYF
TGCGCCAGCGGGGAGGCGGGGGATGGCTCAGATACGCAGTATTTT
>TRBV4-2|-|TRBJ2-1|once
CASSQGDAGTSYNEQFF
TGTGCCAGCAGCCAAGGGGACGCGGGGACCTCCTACAATGAGCAGTTCTTC
>TRBV2|TRBD1|TRBJ1-2|few
CASSGDSLLGGYTF
TGTGCCAGCAGTGGGGACAGCCTTCTAGGGGGCTACACCTTC
>TRBV18|-|TRBJ1-1|-
CASSPISGNTEAFF
TGTGCCAGCTCACCAATTTCGGGAAACACTGAAGCTTTCTTT